Listed here are 11 T cell receptor beta chains from one sample, sequenced in a study of T cell repertoires in aging, cancer and after chemotherapy. TCR beta rearrangements were amplified from peripheral blood genomic DNA. Rearranged V-D-J TRB sequences were amplified with a mixed TRB-A/B primer pool. TCRdb called the multiplex PCR reads again in MiXCR, with one record for every CDR3 protein. This sample has over 8,500 distinct CDR3 sequences, with around 40% found just once. Sequencing used blood. These receptors were collected from a human donor in good health.

The V gene is TRBV4-2, the J gene TRBJ2-1; 8 bases align to TRBD2. Looked up from germline, CDR1 is LGHNA and CDR2 is YNFKEQ. V was pared by 0 bases and J by 6 bases, with 4 bases of the junction left unmatched. The CDR3 spans 15 residues. The CDR3 coding sequence is TGTGCCAGCAGCCAAGACTACGGGAGGGGCAATGAGCAGTTCTTC. This sequence encodes CASSQDYGRGNEQFF.

The chain's CDR3 is CSVRTGNTEAFF. The CDR3 DNA reads TGCAGCGTCAGGACAGGGAACACTGAAGCTTTCTTT. The V gene is TRBV29-1, the J gene TRBJ1-1; 7 nucleotides line up with TRBD1. Per germline, CDR1 SQVTM and CDR2 ANQGSEA. This CDR3 has 12 amino acids. Trimming cost V 6 bases and J 1 base; bases outside gene matches: 2.

This clonotype turned up a few times. V usage is TRBV30 and J usage is TRBJ1-6, with a tentative D call TRBD1 (6 bases). V lost 3 bases to trimming and J lost 7 bases, with 16 bases between them. Germline values: CDR1 GTSNPN, CDR2 SVGIG (reference sequence). There are 15 residues in the CDR3. The CDR3 DNA follows: TGTGCCTGGAGGGGTGGGGGCGAGGTGAATTCACCCCTCCACTTT. Translating it yields CAWRGGGEVNSPLHF.

The CDR3 nucleotides read TGTGCCAGCAGCTTAGTGTTGGGTCAGCCCCAGCATTTT. It translates to CASSLVLGQPQHF. The rearrangement links TRBV7-9 to TRBJ1-5; D is ambiguous. The CDR3 runs to 13 residues. Trimming took off 1 base at V and 6 bases at J, with 7 bases between the two ends. CDR1 and CDR2 from the germline V gene are SEHNR and FQNEAQ (reference sequence).

This clonotype occurred a few times. V gene TRBV6-2 or TRBV6-3 combines with J gene TRBJ1-5, with 8 bases fitting TRBD1. There are 14 residues in the CDR3. V trimming: 5 bases; J trimming: 5 bases; junction bases outside the gene matches: 5. Germline V gene sequence: CDR1 MNHEY, CDR2 SVGEGT. The CDR3 region is CASSPDRGDQPQHF. CDR3 nucleotides: TGTGCCAGCAGTCCCGACAGGGGAGATCAGCCCCAGCATTTT.

This clonotype was counted a few times. CDR3 DNA: TGTGCCAGCAGTCCTCGGACAGGCAAAAACATTCAGTACTTC. Protein: CASSPRTGKNIQYF. V usage is TRBV12-3 or TRBV12-4 and J usage is TRBJ2-4, with 7 bases that match TRBD1. This CDR3 spans 14 amino acids. Trimming cost V 5 bases and J 3 bases; bases outside gene matches: 4.

The genes are TRBV7-9 and TRBJ2-7; 7 bases map to TRBD2. CDR1 is SEHNR and CDR2 is FQNEAQ in the germline V gene (reference sequence). J was trimmed by 7 bases and V by 1 base; bases with no gene match: 4. The CDR3 runs to 13 residues. The CDR3 spells CASSLGRENEQYF. The CDR3 region has the DNA TGTGCCAGCAGCTTAGGGCGGGAGAATGAGCAGTACTTC.

In its sample, this clonotype was seen a few times. The chain recombines TRBV6-1 with TRBJ2-5, with 10 bases that match TRBD2. In germline, CDR1 is MNHNS, CDR2 SASEGT. This CDR3 contains 16 residues. Germline trimming cut 8 bases from V and 5 bases from J; bases unmatched to any gene: 14. CDR3 nucleotide sequence: TGTGCCAGCCGGAGCGGGAGGGCCGCCCGAACGGAGACCCAGTACTTC. This translates into CASRSGRAARTETQYF.

This clonotype was picked up a small number of times. The chain employs TRBV7-3 and TRBJ1-2, with D tentatively TRBD1 (6 bases). V gave up 5 bases and J gave up 7 bases, with 20 bases separating them. Germline assignment: CDR1 SGHTA and CDR2 FQGTGA. CDR3 length: 15 amino acids. CDR3: CASSLFQGVRGGYTF. In DNA, the CDR3 is TGTGCCAGCAGCCTATTCCAGGGCGTCAGGGGTGGCTACACCTTC.

This clonotype was found a few times. The CDR3 DNA reads TGTGCCTGGAGTACCCAGGGGGCGCCTTCACCCCTCCACTTT. Its protein product is CAWSTQGAPSPLHF. The gene calls are TRBV30 and TRBJ1-6, with TRBD1 identical over 8 bases. The germline gives CDR1 GTSNPN, CDR2 SVGIG (reference sequence). This CDR3 spans 14 amino acids. Losses at the gene ends were 2 bases for V and 9 bases for J; bases not matched to a gene: 6.

This clonotype came up a few times. V usage is TRBV12-3 or TRBV12-4 and J usage is TRBJ2-6; 9 nucleotides line up with TRBD1. V lost 8 bases and J lost 1; bases outside the gene matches: 9. CDR3 length: 17 residues. CDR3 DNA sequence: TGTGCCAGCGGACGGGACAGGGAACGATCTGGGGCCAACGTCCTGACTTTC. It specifies CASGRDRERSGANVLTF.